This T cell receptor (beta chain) was observed in a study of early T cells in non-severe SARS-CoV-2 infection. The V end was cut by 0 bases, the J end by 5 bases, with 12 bases between. There are 14 residues in the CDR3. CDR1 and CDR2 (germline): SGDLS, YYNGEE. TCRdb fed the 5' RACE reads into MiXCR, producing one record per CDR3 protein. The sample contains about 52,000 distinct CDR3 sequences, roughly 11% of which appear only once. This clonotype appeared a few times. The chain carries TRBV9 and TRBJ2-7; tentatively, D is TRBD1 (5 bases). This TCR was sampled from an adult who was a healthcare worker with PCR-confirmed SARS-CoV-2 infection or an uninfected control (not recorded which). The sample consisted of whole blood. The CDR3 here is CASSVGGNFHEQYF. The CDR3 DNA is TGTGCCAGCAGCGTAGGGGGCAACTTCCACGAGCAGTACTTC.